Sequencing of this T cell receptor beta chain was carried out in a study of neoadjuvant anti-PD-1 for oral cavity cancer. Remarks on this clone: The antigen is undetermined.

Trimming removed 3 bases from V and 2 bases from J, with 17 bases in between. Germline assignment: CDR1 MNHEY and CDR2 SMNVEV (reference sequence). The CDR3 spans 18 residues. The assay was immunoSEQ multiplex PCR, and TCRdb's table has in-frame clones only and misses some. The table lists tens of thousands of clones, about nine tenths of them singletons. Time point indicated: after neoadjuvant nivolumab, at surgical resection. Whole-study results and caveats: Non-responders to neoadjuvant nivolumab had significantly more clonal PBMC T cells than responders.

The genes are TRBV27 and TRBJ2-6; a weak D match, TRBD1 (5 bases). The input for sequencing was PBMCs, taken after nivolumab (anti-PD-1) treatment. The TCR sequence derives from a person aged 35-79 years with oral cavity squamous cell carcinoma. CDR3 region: CASSFVPSGHTGANVLTF. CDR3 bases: TGTGCCAGCAGTTTCGTACCCTCAGGGCATACTGGGGCCAACGTCCTGACTTTC.